The rows below give T cell receptor beta chains drawn from one sample of a study of T-cell reconstitution after alpha-beta-depleted transplantation in children. TCRdb recomputed calls from the PCR reads with MiXCR, one row per CDR3 protein. The sample has fewer than 1 million distinct CDR3 sequences, approximately 15% seen once. The sequencing here drew on PBMCs, mostly from graft donor cells, taken 360 days after TCRalphabeta/CD19-depleted stem cell transplant. The receptor set was obtained from a male patient aged 5 to 17 who had a stem cell transplant for acute lymphoblastic leukemia, so the T cells may come from the graft donor. Each CDR3 is given with its conserved first and last residue.

>TRBV12-3/TRBV12-4|TRBJ2-7
CASSFVAGGAISEQYF
>TRBV5-1|TRBJ1-2
CASSSGFDPNYGYTF
>TRBV20-1|TRBJ2-1
CSARGPVMGGAHQYNEQFF
>TRBV5-1|TRBJ2-2
CASSLGPGSGTGELFF
>TRBV7-6|TRBJ2-1
CASSLGDLYPLGNEQFF
>TRBV5-1|TRBJ2-5
CASSLSDRVETQYF
>TRBV9|TRBJ2-4
CASSVAGGKTPQNIQYF
>TRBV12-5|TRBJ2-1
CASAKGVFDNEQFF
>TRBV27|TRBJ2-7
CASSFGLEVGEQYF
>TRBV5-1|TRBJ2-1
CASSLFGASSYNEQFF
>TRBV18|TRBJ2-2
CASSPPNGELFF
>TRBV5-6|TRBJ2-7
CASSSGPLEQYF
>TRBV20-1|TRBJ1-2
CSAREEANYGYTF
>TRBV18|TRBJ2-7
CASSPGQGVVYEQYF
>TRBV6-5|TRBJ2-2
CASSYGSLNTGELFF
>TRBV7-9|TRBJ2-1
CASSPTYPVGIGEQFF
>TRBV20-1|TRBJ2-7
CSAKDLLYEQYF
>TRBV5-1|TRBJ2-3
CASSWTSSTDTQYF
>TRBV5-1|TRBJ2-6
CASSPRNPGTSGANVLTF
>TRBV3-1|TRBJ2-3
CASSQDQLPTDTQYF
>TRBV15|TRBJ2-5
CATSRDGQIWETQYF
>TRBV5-1|TRBJ2-1
CASSLVGINEQFF
>TRBV19|TRBJ2-1
CASSLLAGGSYEQFF
>TRBV7-8|TRBJ2-1
CASSPLVAGGYNEQFF
>TRBV12-3/TRBV12-4|TRBJ2-3
CASSDFLAVSSTDTQYF
>TRBV7-8|TRBJ2-3
CASSLEAGGPTDTQYF
>TRBV6-2/TRBV6-3|TRBJ2-7
CASSYLRDEQYF
>TRBV7-9|TRBJ2-7
CASRRQGSNEQYF
>TRBV20-1|TRBJ2-1
CSAPGASPTHSYNEQFF
>TRBV5-1|TRBJ2-7
CASSLLLGHYYEQYF
>TRBV9|TRBJ2-1
CASSVGGSNEQFF
>TRBV24-1|TRBJ2-5
CATSGGFKETQYF
>TRBV9|TRBJ2-7
CASSSGQGLTSSYEQYF
>TRBV10-3|TRBJ2-7
CAISEIKGEQYF
>TRBV7-2|TRBJ1-2
CASSPTWGGGDEYGYTF
>TRBV7-3|TRBJ2-2
CASSVTSGRGTGELFF
>TRBV4-1|TRBJ2-3
CASSPRDPSTDTQYF
>TRBV6-6|TRBJ1-1
CASSTGRIEAFF
>TRBV7-3|TRBJ1-4
CASSSGQGGRF
>TRBV7-2|TRBJ2-5
CASSWGLAGGPEETQYF
>TRBV2|TRBJ1-2
CASSGPGVYGYTF
>TRBV12-3/TRBV12-4|TRBJ2-1
CASSRLGYNEQFF
>TRBV5-1|TRBJ2-1
CASSVGQGSYNEQFF
>TRBV5-5|TRBJ2-7
CASKTSGRAYEQYF
>TRBV5-1|TRBJ1-5
CASSLTPGQGAGNQPQHF
>TRBV24-1|TRBJ2-1
CATSDSKGTSGSTGSYNEQFF
>TRBV7-7|TRBJ2-3
CASSLASVDTQYF
>TRBV12-3/TRBV12-4|TRBJ1-6
CASSLRTPLDSPLHF
>TRBV5-1|TRBJ2-2
CASSFLAGPGELFF
>TRBV5-1|TRBJ2-2
CASSLGQGTILDTGELFF
>TRBV6-2/TRBV6-3|TRBJ2-3
CASSFADRGGDTQYF
>TRBV12-3/TRBV12-4|TRBJ2-1
CASSLRRAGDNEQFF
>TRBV29-1|TRBJ1-1
CSVDGLNTEAFF
>TRBV3-1|TRBJ2-1
CASSQVGEQFF
>TRBV10-3|TRBJ2-2
CAISLYSVLAGANTGELFF
>TRBV7-7|TRBJ2-3
CASSLLTTTSDFTDTQYF
>TRBV6-1|TRBJ1-6
CASSDPGPYNSPLHF
>TRBV5-1|TRBJ1-1
CASRLYMNTEAFF
>TRBV11-2|TRBJ2-3
CASSPRAVPLTDTQYF
>TRBV11-2|TRBJ1-1
CASSLVSGTMNTEAFF